This is a list of T cell receptor beta chains from one sample in a study of cytomegalovirus exposure and HLA in healthy donors. Profiling relied on immunoSEQ multiplex PCR, and the TCRdb table lists in-frame clones only, not all of them. The sample contains fewer than 100,000 clones, around four fifths of which appear only once. Material: PBMCs. The receptors originated from a woman between 35 and 50 years old in good health and CMV-seropositive. Both conserved end residues are part of each CDR3. Each record gives: CDR3 length, J gene, V gene, clone size, CDR3 protein. Only some rows state a clone size, as once, few, many or a class for expanded clones.

CDR3 length: 15
J gene: TRBJ1-1
V gene: TRBV5-1
clone size: NA
CDR3 protein: CASSLASGLYTEAFF

CDR3 length: 15
J gene: TRBJ2-2
V gene: TRBV6-6
clone size: NA
CDR3 protein: CASRIQGERAGELFF

CDR3 length: 13
J gene: TRBJ1-1
V gene: TRBV11-2
clone size: NA
CDR3 protein: CASSLDSTGRAFF

CDR3 length: 14
J gene: TRBJ2-3
V gene: TRBV7-2
clone size: once
CDR3 protein: CASSFEGRTDTQYF

CDR3 length: 15
J gene: TRBJ2-6
V gene: TRBV6-5
clone size: NA
CDR3 protein: CASSYGTSGANVLTF

CDR3 length: 12
J gene: TRBJ2-4
V gene: TRBV29-1
clone size: NA
CDR3 protein: CSASGQEGIQYF

CDR3 length: 14
J gene: TRBJ1-5
V gene: TRBV19
clone size: NA
CDR3 protein: CASSIALSNQPQHF

CDR3 length: 16
J gene: TRBJ2-3
V gene: TRBV6-4
clone size: few
CDR3 protein: CASSALAGASTDTQYF

CDR3 length: 15
J gene: TRBJ1-5
V gene: TRBV28
clone size: NA
CDR3 protein: CASRETGTGYQPQHF

CDR3 length: 11
J gene: TRBJ2-3
V gene: TRBV20-1
clone size: NA
CDR3 protein: CSASSTNTQYF

CDR3 length: 16
J gene: TRBJ2-1
V gene: TRBV6-5
clone size: NA
CDR3 protein: CASSYQGVESYNEQFF

CDR3 length: 16
J gene: TRBJ1-1
V gene: TRBV28
clone size: NA
CDR3 protein: CASQTPQALMNTEAFF

CDR3 length: 13
J gene: TRBJ1-5
V gene: TRBV11-2
clone size: NA
CDR3 protein: CASSLGTGQPQHF

CDR3 length: 19
J gene: TRBJ2-6
V gene: TRBV4-2
clone size: NA
CDR3 protein: CASSPLAGRDFAGANVLTF

CDR3 length: 14
J gene: TRBJ2-7
V gene: TRBV18
clone size: NA
CDR3 protein: CASRAGTGIGEQYF

CDR3 length: 14
J gene: TRBJ1-1
V gene: TRBV11-2
clone size: NA
CDR3 protein: CASSRTVKDTEAFF

CDR3 length: 17
J gene: TRBJ2-1
V gene: TRBV15
clone size: NA
CDR3 protein: CATSSSGHSGVYNEQFF

CDR3 length: 13
J gene: TRBJ1-1
V gene: TRBV28
clone size: NA
CDR3 protein: CASSLVGSSEAFF